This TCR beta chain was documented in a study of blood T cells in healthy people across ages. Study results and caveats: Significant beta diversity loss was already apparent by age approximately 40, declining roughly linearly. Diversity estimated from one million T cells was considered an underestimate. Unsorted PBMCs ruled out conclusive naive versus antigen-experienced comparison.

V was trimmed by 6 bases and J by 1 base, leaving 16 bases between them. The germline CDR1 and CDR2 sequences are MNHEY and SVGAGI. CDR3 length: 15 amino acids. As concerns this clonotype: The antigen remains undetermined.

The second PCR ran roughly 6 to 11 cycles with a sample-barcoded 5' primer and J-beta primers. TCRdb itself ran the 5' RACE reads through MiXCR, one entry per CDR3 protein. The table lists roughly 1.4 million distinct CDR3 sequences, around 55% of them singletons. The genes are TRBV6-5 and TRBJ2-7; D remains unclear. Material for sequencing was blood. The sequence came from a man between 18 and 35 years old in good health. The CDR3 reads CASSIYHGRSYEQYF. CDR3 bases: TGTGCCAGCAGCATATATCACGGCAGGTCCTACGAGCAGTACTTC.